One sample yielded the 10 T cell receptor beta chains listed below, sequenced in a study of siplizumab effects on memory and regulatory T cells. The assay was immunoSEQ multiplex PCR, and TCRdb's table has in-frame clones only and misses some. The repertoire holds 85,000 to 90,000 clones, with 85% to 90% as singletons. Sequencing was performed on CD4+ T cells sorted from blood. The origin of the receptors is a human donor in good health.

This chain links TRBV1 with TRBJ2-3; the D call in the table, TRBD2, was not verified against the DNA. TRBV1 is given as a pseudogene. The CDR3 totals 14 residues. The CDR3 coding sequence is TGCACCAGCAGTAGCGGGACGCACACAGATACGCAGTATTTT. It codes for CTSSSGTHTDTQYF.

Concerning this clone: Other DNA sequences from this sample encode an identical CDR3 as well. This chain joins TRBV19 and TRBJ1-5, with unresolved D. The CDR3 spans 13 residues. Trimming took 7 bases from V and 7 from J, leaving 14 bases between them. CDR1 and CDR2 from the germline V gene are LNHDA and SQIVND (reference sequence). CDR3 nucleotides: TGTGCCAGTATGGGCGGGGTGGGCCAGCCCCAGCATTTT. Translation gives CASMGGVGQPQHF. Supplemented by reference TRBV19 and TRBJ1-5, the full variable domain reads DGGITQSPKYLFRKEGQNVTLSCEQNLNHDAMYWYRQDPGQGLRLIYYSQIVNDFQKGDIAEGYSVSREKKESFPLTVTSAQKNPTAFYLCASMGGVGQPQHFGDGTRLSIL.

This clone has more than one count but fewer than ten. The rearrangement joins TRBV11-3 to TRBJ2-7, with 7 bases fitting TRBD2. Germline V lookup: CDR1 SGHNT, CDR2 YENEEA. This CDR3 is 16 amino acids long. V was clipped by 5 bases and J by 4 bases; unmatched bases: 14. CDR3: CASSLERGGGTYEQYF. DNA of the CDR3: TGTGCCAGCAGCCTTGAGCGGGGCGGAGGGACGTACGAGCAGTACTTC.

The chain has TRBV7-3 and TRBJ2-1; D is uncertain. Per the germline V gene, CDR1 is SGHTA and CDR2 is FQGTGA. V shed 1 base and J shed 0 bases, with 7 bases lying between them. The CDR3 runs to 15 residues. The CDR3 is CASSLSDSSYNEQFF. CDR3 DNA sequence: TGTGCCAGCAGCTTAAGTGATAGCTCCTACAATGAGCAGTTCTTC.

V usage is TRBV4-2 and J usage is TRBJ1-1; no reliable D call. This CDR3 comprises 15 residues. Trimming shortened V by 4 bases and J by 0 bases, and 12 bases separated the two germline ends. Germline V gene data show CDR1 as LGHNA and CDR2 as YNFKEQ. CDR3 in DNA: TGTGCCAGCAGCCCACCGAGGCAGATGAACACTGAAGCTTTCTTT. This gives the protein CASSPPRQMNTEAFF.

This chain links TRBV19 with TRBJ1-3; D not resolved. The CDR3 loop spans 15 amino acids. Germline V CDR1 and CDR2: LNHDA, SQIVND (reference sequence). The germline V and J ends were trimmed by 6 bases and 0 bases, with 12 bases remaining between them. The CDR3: CASSQRSSSGNTIYF. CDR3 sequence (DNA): TGTGCCAGTAGCCAAAGATCAAGCTCTGGAAACACCATATATTTT.

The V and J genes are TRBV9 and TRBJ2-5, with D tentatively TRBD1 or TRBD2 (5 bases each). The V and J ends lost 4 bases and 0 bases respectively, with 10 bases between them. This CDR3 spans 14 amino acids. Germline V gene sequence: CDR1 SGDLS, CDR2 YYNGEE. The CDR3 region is CASSLGTYQETQYF. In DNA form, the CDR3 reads TGTGCCAGCAGCCTAGGGACGTACCAAGAGACCCAGTACTTC.

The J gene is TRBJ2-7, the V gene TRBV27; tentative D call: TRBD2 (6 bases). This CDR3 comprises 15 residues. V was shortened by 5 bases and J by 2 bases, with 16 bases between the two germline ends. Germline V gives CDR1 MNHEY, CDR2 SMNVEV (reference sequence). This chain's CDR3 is CASSGRGAVPYEQYF. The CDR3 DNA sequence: TGTGCCAGCAGTGGGCGCGGGGCGGTTCCCTACGAGCAGTACTTC.

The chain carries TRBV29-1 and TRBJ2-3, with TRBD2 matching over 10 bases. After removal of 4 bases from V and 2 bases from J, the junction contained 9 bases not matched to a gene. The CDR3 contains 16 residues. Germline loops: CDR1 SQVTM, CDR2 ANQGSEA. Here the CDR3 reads CSVVGGTSGTTDTQYF. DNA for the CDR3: TGCAGCGTTGTGGGGGGTACTAGCGGGACCACAGATACGCAGTATTTT.

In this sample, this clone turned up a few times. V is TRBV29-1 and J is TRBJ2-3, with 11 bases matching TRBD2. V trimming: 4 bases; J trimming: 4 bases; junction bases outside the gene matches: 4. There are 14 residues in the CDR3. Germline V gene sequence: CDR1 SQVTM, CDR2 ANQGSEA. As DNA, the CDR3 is TGCAGCGTTGGGCTAGCGGGAGGCTCAGATACGCAGTATTTT. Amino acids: CSVGLAGGSDTQYF.